The 15 T cell receptor beta chains presented below share a single source sample, sequenced in a study of blood T cell repertoires in COVID-19 (dated by TCRdb to about 2020). Libraries were constructed by the immunoSEQ multiplex PCR assay. Entries here come from immuneACCESS through TCRdb and include only in-frame sequences with V and J called. Some clones fail to appear in such tables; in the studies checked, an unresolved V gene covers under half of the shortfall, and the cause of the remainder is unknown. The sample data list about 250,000 clones, and 65% to 90% of these were observed just once. The ten most abundant clones make up over 7.5% of the sample. Sequenced input: PBMCs or T cells enriched from blood (not recorded which). The source of these receptors is a woman aged 45-59 years with acute COVID-19.

This clone appeared a few times. The sample carries other DNA sequences with the same CDR3. This chain's CDR3 is CASSGGGNQPQHF. The CDR3 bases are TGTGCCAGCAGCGGGGGTGGCAATCAGCCCCAGCATTTT. This chain links TRBV2 with TRBJ1-5; D is perhaps TRBD1 (5 bases). CDR1 and CDR2 (germline): SNHLY, FYNNEI. Trimming stripped 6 bases from V and 2 bases from J, with 8 bases between. This CDR3 is 13 amino acids long.

The chain recombines TRBV5-8 with TRBJ1-6, with unresolved D. CDR1 and CDR2 from the germline V gene are SGHTS and YDEGEE. V gave up 7 bases and J gave up 0 bases, with 8 bases separating them. The CDR3 extends over 14 amino acids. The CDR3 bases are TGTGCCAGCTTCACATTCTCCTATAATTCACCCCTCCACTTT. This translates into CASFTFSYNSPLHF.

The gene calls are TRBV7-9 and TRBJ1-2; possibly TRBD1 for D (5 bases). Germline loops: CDR1 SEHNR, CDR2 FQNEAQ (reference sequence). The CDR3 extends over 14 amino acids. Trimming removed 3 bases at V and 7 bases at J, with 15 bases between. The CDR3 nucleotides read TGTGCCAGCAGCTTCATGGGGCTAATGACTGGCTACACCTTC. It specifies CASSFMGLMTGYTF.

V and J are TRBV3-1 (or the pseudogene TRBV3-2) and TRBJ2-7, with TRBD2 matching over 9 bases. The V and J ends lost 0 bases and 12 bases, in that order; junction bases with no gene match: 12. The CDR3 totals 15 residues. The germline V gene encodes CDR1 LGHDT and CDR2 YNNKEL (reference sequence). CDR3 in amino acids: CASSQDLGSGGPRYF. CDR3 DNA sequence: TGTGCCAGCAGCCAAGATCTGGGGAGCGGGGGGCCTCGGTACTTC.

The V gene is TRBV29-1, the J gene TRBJ2-7, with D tentatively TRBD2 (5 bases). CDR1 is SQVTM and CDR2 is ANQGSEA in the germline V gene. There are 13 residues in the CDR3. Trimming took 8 bases from V and 3 from J, leaving 17 bases between them. The CDR3 DNA sequence: TGCAGCATCCGAGGCCCGGGGATCTACGAGCAGTACTTC. Translating it yields CSIRGPGIYEQYF.

This chain's CDR3 is CASRRTGVYEQYF. Written as DNA, the CDR3 is TGTGCCAGTAGGCGGACAGGGGTCTACGAGCAGTACTTC. The genes are TRBV19 and TRBJ2-7, with 9 bases matching TRBD1. CDR3 length: 13 residues. The V and J ends lost 6 bases and 3 bases, in that order; junction bases with no gene match: 3. CDR1 and CDR2 from the germline V gene are LNHDA and SQIVND (reference sequence).

The chain is built from TRBV27 and TRBJ2-5; 12 bases are a match to TRBD2. The V gene's germline CDR1 is MNHEY and CDR2 SMNVEV (reference sequence). The CDR3 is made up of 18 amino acids. The junction had 15 bases not matched to a gene; V was cut back by 5 bases and J by 5 bases. CDR3: CASSPRRASGGAGETQYF. The DNA of the CDR3 is TGTGCCAGCAGTCCCCGGCGGGCTAGCGGGGGGGCGGGGGAGACCCAGTACTTC.

A note on this clone: Additional DNA sequences in this sample encode the identical CDR3. J is TRBJ1-5 and V is TRBV3-1 (or the pseudogene TRBV3-2), with D possibly TRBD1 on 5 matching bases. Trimming shortened V by 1 base and J by 3 bases, and 10 bases separated the two germline ends. The CDR3 is 15 amino acids. Germline CDR1 is LGHDT and CDR2 is YNNKEL (reference sequence). CDR3 in DNA: TGTGCCAGCAGCCAAGGGGGGGGGAACAATCAGCCCCAGCATTTT. Its protein product is CASSQGGGNNQPQHF.

This clone appeared a few times. The rearrangement uses TRBV19 and TRBJ2-7; 11 nucleotides match TRBD2. V gave up 0 bases and J gave up 4 bases; unmatched junction bases: 5. CDR1 and CDR2 (germline): LNHDA, SQIVND (reference sequence). This CDR3 contains 16 residues. CDR3 coding DNA: TGTGCCAGTAGTATAGATGGACCTAGCGGGGGGTACGAGCAGTACTTC. This codes for CASSIDGPSGGYEQYF.

J is TRBJ1-1 and V is TRBV18; weak D call: TRBD1 (6 bases). The CDR3 totals 15 residues. Germline V gene sequence: CDR1 KGHSH, CDR2 LQKENI. The germline V and J ends were trimmed by 3 bases and 5 bases, with 16 bases remaining between them. The CDR3 reads CASSPSDSLGTEAFF. Written as DNA, the CDR3 is TGTGCCAGCTCACCCTCGGACAGCCTGGGGACTGAAGCTTTCTTT.

This clone was seen once. J is TRBJ2-1 and V is TRBV30; TRBD2 agrees at 8 bases. This CDR3 spans 13 amino acids. V trimming: 5 bases; J trimming: 8 bases; junction bases outside the gene matches: 8. Per the germline V gene, CDR1 is GTSNPN and CDR2 is SVGIG (reference sequence). CDR3 amino acids: CAWGRGGVDEQFF. The CDR3 DNA reads as TGTGCCTGGGGTCGGGGGGGCGTGGATGAGCAGTTCTTC. The whole variable domain, remainder taken from reference TRBV30 and TRBJ2-1, is SQTIHQWPATLVQPVGSPLSLECTVEGTSNPNLYWYRQAAGRGLQLLFYSVGIGQISSEVPQNLSASRPQDRQFILSSKKLLLSDSGFYLCAWGRGGVDEQFFGPGTRLTVL.

The gene calls are TRBV6-5 and TRBJ2-2; the match to TRBD2 covers 9 bases. With V trimmed by 6 bases and J by 5 bases, 7 bases remained unmatched. Germline CDR1 MNHEY, CDR2 SVGAGI. CDR3 length: 15 residues. CDR3: CASRPREGATGELFF. DNA of the CDR3: TGTGCCAGCAGACCGCGGGAGGGGGCAACCGGGGAGCTGTTTTTT.

CDR3 DNA sequence: TGTGCCACCAGTGAATCCCAGACTAGCGGGGGGGCCAACGGCCCAGATACGCAGTATTTT. This encodes CATSESQTSGGANGPDTQYF. The rearrangement links TRBV24-1 to TRBJ2-3; 14 bases align to TRBD2. CDR1 and CDR2 (germline): KGHDR, SFDVKD. The CDR3 runs to 20 residues. V shed 4 bases, J shed 4 bases, and the junction held 15 bases outside the gene matches.

CDR3 DNA: TGTGCCAGCAGCCGGACTAGCGGGGGACAAGAGACCCAGTACTTC. Amino acids: CASSRTSGGQETQYF. The rearrangement uses TRBV11-3 and TRBJ2-5; 13 positions agree with TRBD2. After removal of 5 bases from V and 2 bases from J, the junction contained 2 bases not matched to a gene. Germline CDR1 and CDR2: SGHNT and YENEEA. CDR3 length: 15 residues.

The chain is built from TRBV5-4 and TRBJ2-7; D may be TRBD1 (6 bases). The germline V gene encodes CDR1 SGHNT and CDR2 YYREEE (reference sequence). CDR3 length: 15 residues. Trimming removed 4 bases from V and 3 bases from J, with 17 bases in between. CDR3 amino acids: CASSPGTFANYEQYF. In DNA, the CDR3 is TGTGCCAGCAGCCCTGGGACATTCGCCAACTACGAGCAGTACTTC. Together with reference TRBV5-4 and TRBJ2-7, the CDR3 gives the full variable domain: ETGVTQSPTHLIKTRGQQVTLRCSSQSGHNTVSWYQQALGQGPQFIFQYYREEENGRGNFPPRFSGLQFPNYSSELNVNALELDDSALYLCASSPGTFANYEQYFGPGTRLTVT.